The 18 T cell receptor beta chains below were found in one sample sequenced in a study of CD8 T cells in Susac syndrome. RNA totalling about 0.45 to 1 ug underwent reverse transcription with random hexamers. TCRdb passed the immunoSEQ multiplex PCR reads through MiXCR, listing each CDR3 protein once. The table shows 90,000 to 150,000 distinct CDR3 sequences, with 85% to 95% occurring only once. What was sequenced was CD8+ T cells from PBMCs. Every receptor here comes from a human donor in good health.

The chain carries TRBV4-1 and TRBJ2-7; no clear D. CDR1 and CDR2 (germline): MGHRA, YSYEKL. Trimming pared 0 bases from V and 5 bases from J, leaving 8 bases between. This CDR3 is built from 13 residues. CDR3 protein: CASSQEKGDEQYF. The DNA of the CDR3 is TGCGCCAGCAGCCAAGAGAAAGGCGACGAGCAGTACTTC.

This chain uses TRBV12-3 or TRBV12-4 with TRBJ2-2; 9 bases are shared with TRBD2. V lost 7 bases to trimming and J lost 2 bases; unmatched junction nucleotides: 5. The CDR3 runs 15 residues. The CDR3 sequence: CASISGLANTGELFF. CDR3 sequence (DNA): TGTGCCAGCATCTCGGGACTAGCCAACACCGGGGAGCTGTTTTTT.

The gene calls are TRBV6-5 and TRBJ2-2; D is tentatively TRBD1 or TRBD2 (5 bases each). Trimming shortened V by 9 bases and J by 2 bases, and 16 bases separated the two germline ends. In germline, CDR1 is MNHEY, CDR2 SVGAGI. This CDR3 has 15 residues. CDR3 sequence: CASLAGTTNTGELFF. DNA for the CDR3: TGTGCCAGTCTGGCCGGGACGACTAACACCGGGGAGCTGTTTTTT.

The CDR3 sequence is CASSSLSSFRGEQYF. The CDR3 DNA is TGTGCCAGCAGCTCCCTGTCGTCTTTTCGAGGCGAGCAGTACTTC. The rearrangement links TRBV5-4 to TRBJ2-7, with unresolved D. The V gene's germline CDR1 is SGHNT and CDR2 YYREEE (reference sequence). The CDR3 spans 15 residues. Trimming left V 3 bases short and J 6 bases short, with 19 bases between.

CDR3 sequence: CASSLESEQYF. The CDR3 DNA is TGTGCCAGCAGCTTAGAGAGTGAGCAGTACTTC. J is TRBJ2-7 and V is TRBV7-9, with unresolved D. This CDR3 spans 11 amino acids. Germline V gene data show CDR1 as SEHNR and CDR2 as FQNEAQ (reference sequence). Deletions cut 1 base from V and 7 bases from J, with 5 bases between.

This sequence joins TRBV19 and TRBJ1-1; 7 bases match TRBD1. The germline gives CDR1 LNHDA, CDR2 SQIVND (reference sequence). The CDR3 consists of 16 residues. The V and J ends lost 5 bases and 3 bases, in that order; junction bases with no gene match: 12. CDR3 protein: CASSARRQGLDTEAFF. For the CDR3, the DNA is TGTGCCAGTAGTGCCAGACGACAGGGTTTAGACACTGAAGCTTTCTTT.

V and J are TRBV20-1 and TRBJ2-2; TRBD1 or TRBD2 may be the D gene (6 bases each). Trimming shortened V by 6 bases and J by 7 bases, and 21 bases separated the two germline ends. Germline V gene sequence: CDR1 DFQATT, CDR2 SNEGSKA (reference sequence). The CDR3 has 15 residues. CDR3 region: CSAAPPTGAVGELFF. DNA for the CDR3: TGCAGTGCAGCCCCTCCAACGGGGGCCGTCGGGGAGCTGTTTTTT.

The chain uses TRBV19 and TRBJ1-2, with TRBD1 matching 10 bases. With 1 base clipped from V and 7 bases from J, the junction kept 12 bases outside the gene matches. CDR3 length: 17 amino acids. Germline V lookup: CDR1 LNHDA, CDR2 SQIVND (reference sequence). The CDR3, as DNA: TGTGCCAGTAGTATAGGCGGTCCGGGACAGGGGAGCGGTGGCTACACCTTC. Protein product: CASSIGGPGQGSGGYTF.

The chain has TRBV21-1 and TRBJ2-7; whether TRBD2, the table's D call, matches the DNA was not checked. TRBV21-1 is deemed a pseudogene. This CDR3 comprises 18 residues. The chain's CDR3 is CASRKGGGYREGHYEQYF. In DNA, the CDR3 is TGTGCCAGCAGAAAAGGGGGAGGGTACCGGGAGGGCCACTACGAGCAGTACTTC.

The V and J genes are TRBV27 and TRBJ2-1; D gene unclear. CDR1 and CDR2 (germline): MNHEY, SMNVEV (reference sequence). Trimming took off 6 bases at V and 7 bases at J, with 16 bases between the two ends. The CDR3 extends over 14 amino acids. CDR3 DNA: TGTGCCAGCAGCCTACTAACACAAGTGAATGAGCAGTTCTTC. Translation: CASSLLTQVNEQFF.

The rearrangement links TRBV6-2 or TRBV6-3 to TRBJ2-1; possibly TRBD2 for D (6 bases). The CDR3 runs to 15 residues. Deletions cut 4 bases from V and 4 bases from J, with 14 bases between. Looked up from germline, CDR1 is MNHEY and CDR2 is SVGEGT. Here the CDR3 DNA reads TGTGCCAGCAGTTCGGGGAGGTGGGCTTACAATGAGCAGTTCTTC. Translating it yields CASSSGRWAYNEQFF.

The V and J genes are TRBV27 and TRBJ2-2, with TRBD1 identical over 8 bases. Germline V lookup: CDR1 MNHEY, CDR2 SMNVEV (reference sequence). CDR3 length equals 15 residues. The V and J ends lost 5 bases and 3 bases, in that order; junction bases with no gene match: 5. CDR3 protein: CASSGRQGHTGELFF. The DNA for the CDR3 is TGTGCCAGCAGTGGGAGACAGGGGCACACCGGGGAGCTGTTTTTT.

The chain joins TRBV4-2 to TRBJ2-1, with 12 bases fitting TRBD2. J lost 8 bases, V lost 4 bases, and 9 bases had no gene match. CDR1 LGHNA and CDR2 YNFKEQ come from the germline V gene. The length of the CDR3 is 16 residues. CDR3 in DNA: TGTGCCAGCAGCCTTTCCGGGACTAGCGGGTCTTATGAGCAGTTCTTC. It yields the protein CASSLSGTSGSYEQFF.

The rearrangement joins TRBV6-6 to TRBJ2-2; TRBD1 is a possible D gene (6 bases). The CDR3 has 14 amino acids. V was trimmed by 4 bases and J by 8 bases, leaving 14 bases between them. CDR1 and CDR2 (germline): MNHNY, SVGAGI (reference sequence). CDR3 DNA: TGTGCCAGCAGTTCTCCAGGGGCAACTGGGGAGCTGTTTTTT. Its translation is CASSSPGATGELFF.

This sequence joins TRBV6-6 and TRBJ2-2; D is uncertain. With 7 bases removed from V and 1 base from J, the gap between germline ends came to 10 bases. The CDR3 runs 14 residues. Germline CDR1 and CDR2: MNHNY and SVGAGI (reference sequence). Here the CDR3 DNA reads TGTGCCAGCACTCCTACATGGAACACCGGGGAGCTGTTTTTT. Protein product: CASTPTWNTGELFF.

The gene calls are TRBV19 and TRBJ2-4, with 9 bases matching TRBD1. The germline V gene encodes CDR1 LNHDA and CDR2 SQIVND (reference sequence). Germline trimming cut 3 bases from V and 0 bases from J; bases unmatched to any gene: 9. The CDR3 is made up of 18 amino acids. This CDR3 is CASSMRPGQGLAKNIQYF. DNA for the CDR3: TGTGCCAGTAGTATGAGACCTGGACAGGGGCTAGCCAAAAACATTCAGTACTTC.

This chain connects TRBV29-1 to TRBJ2-1; 9 bases align to TRBD2. V lost 2 bases, J lost 5 bases, and 16 bases stayed unmatched. The CDR3 extends over 18 amino acids. Germline CDR1 is SQVTM and CDR2 is ANQGSEA. CDR3 in amino acids: CSVEPSPLSGSVNNEQFF. In nucleotides, the CDR3 is TGCAGCGTTGAACCCTCGCCCCTTAGCGGGAGCGTCAACAATGAGCAGTTCTTC.

The rearrangement links TRBV13 to TRBJ1-1; D possibly corresponds to TRBD1 (5 bases). This CDR3 has 13 residues. The germline gives CDR1 PRHDT, CDR2 FYEKMQ (reference sequence). V lost 3 bases, J lost 7 bases, and 12 bases lay in between. CDR3 in DNA: TGTGCCAGCAGCTTGCCAGACAGCTTTGAAGCTTTCTTT. As protein: CASSLPDSFEAFF.